The present entry profiles one TCR beta chain with its context. This entry comes from a study of blood T cell repertoires in COVID-19. The protocol was immunoSEQ multiplex PCR, while the TCRdb copy is restricted to in-frame clones and leaves out a portion. This table holds around 230,000 clones, about 85% found once. The sequenced material came from peripheral blood. This sequence originates from a woman of 80 years or more with acute or convalescent COVID-19.

CDR3 sequence reads: CASSLAGVLRDTQYF. DNA for the CDR3: TGTGCCAGCAGCTTGGCCGGAGTCCTTAGGGATACGCAGTATTTT. This chain joins TRBV5-5 and TRBJ2-3, with D hard to call. V dropped 0 bases and J dropped 6 bases, with 14 bases sitting between them. Looked up from germline, CDR1 is SGHKS and CDR2 is YYEKEE (reference sequence). The CDR3 sequence is 15 residues long.